Following are 31 T cell receptor beta chains from one sample sequenced in a study of T cells in Graves' hyperthyroidism and ophthalmopathy. The source material, RNA transcripts, was used to amplify TCR beta CDR3 regions. First-round RT-PCR targeting the TCR CDR3 was performed with the HTBI primer set. TCRdb called the multiplex PCR reads again in MiXCR, with one record for every CDR3 protein. The table has 600,000 or so distinct CDR3 sequences, 12% to 15% seen once. The sample comprised blood. All receptors come from a woman younger than 35 with Graves' ophthalmopathy.

This clonotype was counted ten times or more. V gene TRBV12-3 or TRBV12-4 combines with J gene TRBJ2-7; 11 bases fit TRBD1. This CDR3 is built from 15 residues. With 5 bases clipped from V and 3 bases from J, the junction kept 6 bases outside the gene matches. CDR3 region: CASSHTGTGGYEQYF. CDR3 coding DNA: TGTGCCAGCAGTCATACCGGGACAGGGGGCTACGAGCAGTACTTC.

This clonotype was counted a few times. V and J are TRBV25-1 and TRBJ1-1; 9 bases are shared with TRBD1. V lost 1 base and J lost 3; bases outside the gene matches: 6. Per the germline V gene, CDR1 is MGHDK and CDR2 is SYGVNS. This CDR3 has 16 amino acids. The CDR3 protein is CASSEWGQGDYTEAFF. The CDR3, as DNA: TGTGCCAGCAGTGAATGGGGACAGGGTGACTACACTGAAGCTTTCTTT.

This clonotype was counted at least ten times. The chain carries TRBV30 and TRBJ1-3; D not resolved. CDR3 length: 13 residues. Trimming shortened V by 7 bases and J by 0 bases, and 10 bases separated the two germline ends. Germline V gene lookup returns CDR1 GTSNPN and CDR2 SVGIG (reference sequence). This CDR3 reads CASDCSSGNTIYF. The CDR3 region has the DNA TGTGCCTCCGACTGTAGCTCTGGAAACACCATATATTTT.

The chain combines TRBV7-8 with TRBJ2-3; D is ambiguous. This CDR3 contains 13 residues. Germline V CDR1 and CDR2: SGHVS, FQNEAQ. V dropped 5 bases and J dropped 4 bases, with 10 bases sitting between them. The CDR3 is CASSPRWADTQYF. DNA of the CDR3: TGTGCCAGCAGCCCCCGATGGGCAGATACGCAGTATTTT. The full variable domain, in which reference TRBV7-8 and TRBJ2-3 provide the parts outside the CDR3, is GAGVSQSPRYKVAKRGQDVALRCDPISGHVSLFWYQQALGQGPEFLTYFQNEAQLDKSGLPSDRFFAERPEGSVSTLKIQRTQQEDSAVYLCASSPRWADTQYFGPGTRLTVL.

This clonotype was recorded at least ten times. This chain uses TRBV6-2 or TRBV6-3 with TRBJ2-5; 15 positions match TRBD2. CDR3 length: 17 residues. Germline values: CDR1 MNHEY, CDR2 SVGEGT. V shed 6 bases and J 2 bases; nucleotides not matched to a gene: 7. The CDR3 DNA follows: TGTGCCAGCAGACCCCCGGGACTAGCGGGAGGACAAGAGACCCAGTACTTC. Its translation: CASRPPGLAGGQETQYF.

The sample holds many counts of this clonotype. The chain uses TRBV6-1 and TRBJ1-4; possible D gene TRBD1, 5 bases. V was cut by 5 bases and J by 0 bases, with 13 bases left in between. Germline V gene lookup returns CDR1 MNHNS and CDR2 SASEGT. CDR3 length: 16 amino acids. The CDR3: CASSWYGGATNEKLFF. The CDR3 DNA reads as TGTGCCAGCAGTTGGTACGGAGGGGCAACTAATGAAAAACTGTTTTTT.

This clonotype occurred many times. This rearrangement joins TRBV29-1 to TRBJ2-1; D perhaps matches TRBD2 (6 bases). The CDR3 consists of 13 residues. The ends were cut back, 7 bases at V and 4 bases at J, with 14 bases in the middle. Per the germline V gene, CDR1 is SQVTM and CDR2 is ANQGSEA. CDR3 DNA sequence: TGCAGCGCTGACGCGGGGCTTTACAATGAGCAGTTCTTC. Translated, it gives CSADAGLYNEQFF.

This clonotype appeared a few times. V and J are TRBV19 and TRBJ2-7; TRBD1 matches at 7 bases. J lost 5 bases, V lost 3 bases, and 4 bases had no gene match. The CDR3 is 13 residues long. From germline, CDR1 is LNHDA and CDR2 SQIVND (reference sequence). CDR3 bases: TGTGCCAGTAGTATCGCAGGGGGAGACGAGCAGTACTTC. Its protein product is CASSIAGGDEQYF.

This clonotype has ten or more counts. The V and J genes are TRBV12-3 or TRBV12-4 and TRBJ1-2, with 9 bases fitting TRBD1. Germline trimming cut 3 bases from V and 3 bases from J; bases unmatched to any gene: 2. This CDR3 region has 14 residues. The CDR3 sequence is CASSFGDRDYGYTF. The DNA for the CDR3 is TGTGCCAGCAGTTTTGGGGACAGGGACTATGGCTACACCTTC.

This clonotype was detected ten times or more. The DNA for the CDR3 is TGTGCCAGCAGCTCCTCCCTACTATTGCTCGAGCAGTACTTC. Translating gives CASSSSLLLLEQYF. This sequence joins TRBV7-2 and TRBJ2-7, with unresolved D. The germline gives CDR1 SGHTA, CDR2 FQGNSA. V dropped 4 bases and J dropped 6 bases, with 16 bases sitting between them. The CDR3 consists of 14 residues.

At least ten counts were recorded for this clonotype. The genes are TRBV28 and TRBJ2-1; 7 bases agree with TRBD2. Germline CDR1 and CDR2: MDHEN and SYDVKM. The CDR3 runs 16 residues. V shed 2 bases, J shed 0 bases, and the junction held 4 bases outside the gene matches. The DNA for the CDR3 is TGTGCCAGCAGTTTACTAGCGGATGCCTCCTACAATGAGCAGTTCTTC. It specifies CASSLLADASYNEQFF.

The chain is built from TRBV3-1 and TRBJ2-5; 13 bases are shared with TRBD2. Germline V gene data show CDR1 as LGHDT and CDR2 as YNNKEL (reference sequence). The V segment lost 0 bases and the J segment 2 bases; nucleotides outside the gene matches: 9. This CDR3 spans 19 amino acids. The CDR3 DNA is TGTGCCAGCAGCCAAGAACGGACTAGCGGGAGCGTTTGGCAAGAGACCCAGTACTTC. Its protein is CASSQERTSGSVWQETQYF.

Ten or more counts support this clonotype. This chain joins TRBV6-1 and TRBJ2-3; D call uncertain. This CDR3 has 12 residues. Germline loops: CDR1 MNHNS, CDR2 SASEGT. Deletions cut 5 bases from V and 4 bases from J, with 7 bases between. CDR3 in DNA: TGTGCCAGCAGTCGCGACCCAGATACGCAGTATTTT. Residues: CASSRDPDTQYF.

The chain recombines TRBV5-6 with TRBJ1-2; D call uncertain. The germline gives CDR1 SGHDT, CDR2 YYEEEE. The V gene lost 2 bases and the J gene lost 2 bases, with 10 bases spanning the gap. This CDR3 comprises 14 residues. CDR3 loop: CASSFGGVNYGYTF. In DNA, the CDR3 is TGTGCCAGCAGCTTCGGTGGCGTGAACTATGGCTACACCTTC.

This chain links TRBV6-2 or TRBV6-3 with TRBJ2-7, with 12 bases identical to TRBD1. The CDR3 sequence is 16 residues long. In germline, CDR1 is MNHEY, CDR2 SVGEGT. The V gene end was trimmed by 6 bases and the J gene end by 5 bases; junction bases not matched to a gene: 11. CDR3 DNA sequence: TGTGCCAGCAGGGATCCGGGACAGGGGGCTGTAGACGAGCAGTACTTC. Its translation: CASRDPGQGAVDEQYF.

The rearrangement links TRBV11-3 to TRBJ2-7; D is unclear. The CDR3 extends over 15 amino acids. V was trimmed by 0 bases and J by 2 bases, leaving 11 bases between them. CDR1 SGHNT and CDR2 YENEEA come from the germline V gene. In nucleotides, the CDR3 is TGTGCCAGCAGCTTAGAAGCGCGTGTAACCTACGAGCAGTACTTC. It encodes CASSLEARVTYEQYF.

The sample holds many counts of this clonotype. V is TRBV7-9 and J is TRBJ1-4; no clear D gene. Per the germline V gene, CDR1 is SEHNR and CDR2 is FQNEAQ (reference sequence). With 1 base removed from V and 0 bases from J, the gap between germline ends came to 9 bases. The CDR3 extends over 16 amino acids. CDR3 DNA: TGTGCCAGCAGCTTAGGGTCGGCCGCAACTAATGAAAAACTGTTTTTT. Protein product: CASSLGSAATNEKLFF.

This clonotype appeared many times. The rearrangement uses TRBV2 and TRBJ2-3; 10 positions agree with TRBD2. The CDR3 runs 15 residues. The V gene's germline CDR1 is SNHLY and CDR2 FYNNEI. J gave up 1 base and V 10 bases, and 8 bases lay outside the gene matches. This CDR3 is CANPTGTSGTDTQYF. CDR3 DNA: TGTGCCAACCCCACCGGGACTAGCGGCACAGATACGCAGTATTTT.

This clonotype has a handful of counts. This chain links TRBV7-9 with TRBJ2-1; D is unclear. The germline gives CDR1 SEHNR, CDR2 FQNEAQ (reference sequence). The CDR3 is 13 amino acids. Trimming pared 5 bases from V and 6 bases from J, leaving 11 bases between. The CDR3 is CASSTGIPNEQFF. The CDR3 DNA is TGTGCCAGCAGCACTGGGATTCCCAATGAGCAGTTCTTC.

About this clonotype itself: One junction end does not reproduce the germline sequence, and a read error may be involved. This chain uses TRBV6-5 with TRBJ1-2, with TRBD1 matching over 9 bases. Germline values: CDR1 MNHEY, CDR2 SVGAGI. This CDR3 contains 15 residues. CDR3 in DNA: TGTGCCAGCAGTTGGGAAGGACAGGGGAACTATGGCCACACCTTC. Its translation: CASSWEGQGNYGHTF.

About this clonotype itself: Sequence at one end of the junction differs from germline and may be a read error. The V gene is TRBV10-3, the J gene TRBJ2-3; D not resolved. This CDR3 has 13 residues. Germline V lookup: CDR1 ENHRY, CDR2 SYGVKD. CDR3 nucleotide sequence: TGTGCCACCACACGCCTTAGCAAAGATACGCAGTATTTT. It specifies CATTRLSKDTQYF.

This clonotype was counted a few times. The chain couples TRBV4-3 to TRBJ2-7; 9 nucleotides agree with TRBD1. Germline CDR1 and CDR2: LGHNA and YSLEER. After removal of 4 bases from V and 7 bases from J, the junction contained 14 bases not matched to a gene. This CDR3 region has 16 residues. Written as DNA, the CDR3 is TGCGCCAGCAGCCCACAGGGGGCGGATTTTTTGAGAGAGCAGTACTTC. It translates to CASSPQGADFLREQYF.

This clonotype was detected a few times. V and J are TRBV24-1 and TRBJ2-1; 7 positions agree with TRBD1. Germline values: CDR1 KGHDR, CDR2 SFDVKD. This CDR3 contains 13 residues. V was clipped by 9 bases and J by 0 bases; unmatched bases: 1. The CDR3 sequence: CATRDSSYNEQFF. CDR3 DNA sequence: TGTGCCACCCGGGACAGCTCCTACAATGAGCAGTTCTTC.

This clonotype was seen many times. The chain has TRBV6-1 and TRBJ2-1; a possible D gene is TRBD2 (5 bases). The V gene lost 2 bases and the J gene lost 6 bases, with 14 bases spanning the gap. The CDR3 length is 15 residues. CDR1 and CDR2 from the germline V gene are MNHNS and SASEGT. The CDR3 bases are TGTGCCAGCAGTGAACTAGCTGGGAATTCCAATGAGCAGTTCTTC. Residues: CASSELAGNSNEQFF.

This clonotype has at least ten counts. The rearrangement joins TRBV12-3 or TRBV12-4 to TRBJ1-2, with TRBD1 as a possible D gene (5 bases). The CDR3 is 14 amino acids. Between the trimmed V and J ends, which lost 5 bases and 4 bases, there was a span of 14 bases. The CDR3 DNA sequence: TGTGCCAGCAGTAAGGGGAGCCCTGTCTATGGCTACACCTTC. Protein product: CASSKGSPVYGYTF.

This rearrangement joins TRBV10-3 to TRBJ2-1; either TRBD1 or TRBD2 may supply D (5 bases each). CDR3 length: 12 amino acids. Trimming stripped 2 bases from V and 8 bases from J, with 7 bases between. Germline assignment: CDR1 ENHRY and CDR2 SYGVKD. CDR3: CAISERDDEQFF. The CDR3 DNA sequence: TGTGCCATCAGTGAGAGGGACGATGAGCAGTTCTTC.

The sample holds many counts of this clonotype. The gene calls are TRBV20-1 and TRBJ1-1; the D gene is possibly TRBD1 (5 bases). Deletions cut 3 bases from V and 0 bases from J, with 14 bases between. This CDR3 is built from 15 residues. Germline CDR1 and CDR2: DFQATT and SNEGSKA (reference sequence). CDR3: CSASNSLGVNTEAFF. The CDR3, as DNA: TGCAGTGCTAGTAATTCCCTAGGGGTGAACACTGAAGCTTTCTTT.

This clonotype has at least ten counts. The J gene is TRBJ2-1, the V gene TRBV13; 7 positions match TRBD1. Trimming at V came to 1 base and at J to 5 bases, leaving 5 bases not matched to a gene. This CDR3 has 15 amino acids. Germline V gene lookup returns CDR1 PRHDT and CDR2 FYEKMQ (reference sequence). The CDR3 DNA is TGTGCCAGCAGCTTAGAGGGACAGCGAGACAATGAGCAGTTCTTC. This encodes CASSLEGQRDNEQFF. Based on the CDR3 plus reference TRBV13 and TRBJ2-1, the full variable domain is AAGVIQSPRHLIKEKRETATLKCYPIPRHDTVYWYQQGPGQDPQFLISFYEKMQSDKGSIPDRFSAQQFSDYHSELNMSSLELGDSALYFCASSLEGQRDNEQFFGPGTRLTVL.

Worth noting for this clonotype: A clone one base away is much larger, so this may be a read error. The chain has TRBV12-3 or TRBV12-4 and TRBJ2-7; D gene unclear. V was clipped by 4 bases and J by 3 bases, with 7 bases between them. The CDR3 runs to 12 residues. The CDR3 coding sequence is TGTGCCAGCAGTTCGTTCTACTACGAGCAGTACTTC. Translation gives CASSSFYYEQYF.

This clonotype was detected many times. The chain employs TRBV30 and TRBJ2-1, with D perhaps TRBD1 or TRBD2 (8 bases each). Trimming removed 4 bases from V and 9 bases from J, with 16 bases in between. CDR3 length equals 13 residues. CDR1 is GTSNPN, CDR2 SVGIG, per germline (reference sequence). The CDR3: CAWKVAGQAEQFF. CDR3 in DNA: TGTGCCTGGAAGGTAGCGGGACAGGCTGAGCAGTTCTTC.

The rearrangement links TRBV9 to TRBJ2-7; 9 nucleotides align to TRBD2. CDR3 length: 14 amino acids. Germline assignment: CDR1 SGDLS and CDR2 YYNGEE. With V trimmed by 5 bases and J by 0 bases, 3 bases remained unmatched. The CDR3 DNA reads as TGTGCCAGCAGTCTAGCGGGGACCTCCTACGAGCAGTACTTC. It is translated as CASSLAGTSYEQYF.